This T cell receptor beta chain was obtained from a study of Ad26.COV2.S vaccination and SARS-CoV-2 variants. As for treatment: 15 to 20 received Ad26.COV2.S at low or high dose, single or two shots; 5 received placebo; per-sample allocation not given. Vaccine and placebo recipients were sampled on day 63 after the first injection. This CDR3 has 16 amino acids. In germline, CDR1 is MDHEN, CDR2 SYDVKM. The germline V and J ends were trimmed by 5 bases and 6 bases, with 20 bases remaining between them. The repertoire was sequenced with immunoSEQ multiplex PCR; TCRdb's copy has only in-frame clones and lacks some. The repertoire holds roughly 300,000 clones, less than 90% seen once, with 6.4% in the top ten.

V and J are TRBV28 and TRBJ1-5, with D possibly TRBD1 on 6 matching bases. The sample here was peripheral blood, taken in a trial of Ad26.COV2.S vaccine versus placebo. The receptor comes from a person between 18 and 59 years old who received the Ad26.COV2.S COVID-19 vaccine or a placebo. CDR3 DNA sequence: TGTGCCAGCAGTCCCGCAGGGACATATTCTTCTCAGCCCCAGCATTTT. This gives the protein CASSPAGTYSSQPQHF.